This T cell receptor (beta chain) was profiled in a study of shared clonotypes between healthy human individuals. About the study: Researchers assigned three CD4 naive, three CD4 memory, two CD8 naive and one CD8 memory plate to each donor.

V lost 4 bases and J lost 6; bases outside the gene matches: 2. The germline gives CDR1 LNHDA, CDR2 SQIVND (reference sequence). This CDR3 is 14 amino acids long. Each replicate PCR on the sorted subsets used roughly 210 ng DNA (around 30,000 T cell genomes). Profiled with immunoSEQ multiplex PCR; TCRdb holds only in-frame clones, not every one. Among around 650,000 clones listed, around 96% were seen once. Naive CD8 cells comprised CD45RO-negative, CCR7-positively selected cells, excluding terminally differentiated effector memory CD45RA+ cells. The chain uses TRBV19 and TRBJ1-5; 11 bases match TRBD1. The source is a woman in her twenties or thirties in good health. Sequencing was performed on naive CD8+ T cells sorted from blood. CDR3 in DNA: TGTGCCAGTAGTACGGACAGGGGGCCTCAGCCCCAGCATTTT. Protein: CASSTDRGPQPQHF.